This TCR beta chain emerged from a study of Graves' ophthalmopathy and Graves' hyperthyroidism. The study's findings and limits: A classifier, a 13-signature model, separated ophthalmopathy from stable hyperthyroidism with more than 85% sensitivity and 65% to 83% specificity.

The CDR3 runs 17 residues. The germline V gene has CDR1 SEHNR and CDR2 FQNEAQ (reference sequence). With 1 base clipped from V and 4 bases from J, the junction kept 12 bases outside the gene matches. RNA transcripts yielded amplified TCR beta CDR3 regions. Investigators did first-round RT-PCR with HTBI primers, then second-round multiplex PCR. TCRdb ran MiXCR on the multiplex PCR reads and lists one entry per CDR3 protein. The sample has 900,000 to 1,200,000 distinct CDR3 sequences, about two fifths seen once. With regard to this clonotype: Its matching antigen is unknown.

The chain links TRBV7-9 to TRBJ1-2; 7 bases are shared with TRBD1. The clonotype originates from an adult man with Graves' hyperthyroidism. Sequencing was done on a sample of peripheral blood or thyroid tissue (not recorded which). The CDR3 DNA reads as TGTGCCAGCAGCTTAGTCTCCATAGACAGGGTGGGCTATGGCTACACCTTC. This encodes CASSLVSIDRVGYGYTF.